What follows is one T cell receptor (beta chain) and its context. Its antigen is as yet unknown. This sample was taken from a study of T cells expressing NK-cell markers. Study-level information: Sorted CD3+CD56+NKG2C+, CD3+CD56+NKG2C- and CD3+CD56-NKG2C+ T cells provided the TCR beta repertoires.

One entry per CDR3 protein, without DNA, is what TCRdb gives after re-calling the 5' RACE reads. The data show 500,000 to 700,000 distinct CDR3 sequences, and the top ten clones hold roughly 3.4%. The CDR3 consists of 13 residues. Per germline, CDR1 MNHEY and CDR2 SVGEGT. General study results and limits: In several donors, dominant clonotypes made up about 28.3-60.1% of CD3+CD56-NKG2C+ cells.

This TCR was recovered from a man aged 18 to 35 in good health. The V call is TRBV6-2 or TRBV6-3, the J call TRBJ2-2; the TCRdb call, TRBD2, lacks DNA for checking. Sequenced material: blood T cells: a sorted CD56 or NKG2C T cell subset, CD4+ or CD8+ T cells, or bulk PBMC T cells (not recorded which). CDR3 loop: CASGRLYTGELFF.